These 4 T cell receptor beta chains came from one sample sequenced in a study of blood T cell repertoires in COVID-19. The table came from immunoSEQ multiplex PCR; TCRdb's copy has only in-frame clones and leaves some out. Here the sample spans 250,000 to 350,000 clones, 85% to 90% being singletons. Material: peripheral blood. These receptors came from a young man with acute or convalescent COVID-19.

The rearrangement links TRBV7-7 to TRBJ2-1, with TRBD1 identical over 7 bases. CDR1 is SSHAT, CDR2 FNYEAQ, per germline (reference sequence). This CDR3 region has 15 residues. The CDR3 nucleotides read TGTGCTGTACTAAAACCAGGACAGGTCCACAATGAGCAGTTCTTC. Translated, it gives CAVLKPGQVHNEQFF.

V gene TRBV3-1 (or the pseudogene TRBV3-2) combines with J gene TRBJ2-5, with 7 positions matching TRBD2. The trim removed 8 bases at V and 3 bases at J, leaving 15 bases unmatched. This CDR3 is 16 amino acids long. Germline V lookup: CDR1 LGHDT, CDR2 YNNKEL (reference sequence). The DNA for the CDR3 is TGTGCCAGCTTACCTTCTATTCTAGCGGACGAAGAGACCCAGTACTTC. This gives the protein CASLPSILADEETQYF.

The rearrangement links TRBV7-9 to TRBJ2-2; no clear D. The CDR3 runs 18 residues. Germline CDR1 is SEHNR and CDR2 is FQNEAQ (reference sequence). Trimming shortened V by 7 bases and J by 1 base, and 22 bases separated the two germline ends. In DNA form, the CDR3 reads TGTGCCAGCACGGGCTTGGGCTCCAGTAGACAGAACACCGGGGAGCTGTTTTTT. Translated: CASTGLGSSRQNTGELFF. The complete variable domain, with remaining parts taken from reference TRBV7-9 and TRBJ2-2, reads DTGVSQNPRHKITKRGQNVTFRCDPISEHNRLYWYRQTLGQGPEFLTYFQNEAQLEKSRLLSDRFSAERPKGSFSTLEIQRTEQGDSAMYLCASTGLGSSRQNTGELFFGEGSRLTVL.

The chain is built from TRBV5-6 and TRBJ1-4; tentative D call: TRBD1 (6 bases). The V gene's germline CDR1 is SGHDT and CDR2 YYEEEE. Trimming stripped 3 bases from V and 0 bases from J, with 12 bases between. This CDR3 region has 16 residues. The CDR3 coding sequence is TGTGCCAGCAGCTCATCCGGACAGTCAACTAATGAAAAACTGTTTTTT. It yields the protein CASSSSGQSTNEKLFF.